Sequencing of this T cell receptor beta chain was carried out in a study of control samples from healthy donors and cancer patients. For this clone: Since the CDR3 does not end with the conserved phenylalanine or tryptophan, this likely comes from a read error.

Assay used: immunoSEQ multiplex PCR; TCRdb lists only in-frame clones, some missing. The sample consists of 150,000 or so clones, roughly 90% of them appearing once. This TCR derives from a woman between 45 and 65 years old in good health. Material for sequencing was blood.

In DNA form, the CDR3 reads TGTGCCTGGAGTTATGAGTCTAACTATGGCTACACCCTC. It translates to CAWSYESNYGYTL. This chain uses TRBV30 with TRBJ1-2, with D hard to call. The germline gives CDR1 GTSNPN, CDR2 SVGIG (reference sequence). Trimming took 2 bases from V and 0 from J, leaving 7 bases between them. The CDR3 loop spans 13 amino acids.